Listed below are T cell receptor beta chains from one sample, sequenced in a study of blood T cell repertoires in COVID-19. Here immunoSEQ multiplex PCR was the method, and the copy in TCRdb shows in-frame clones only, minus some. The sample yields 150,000 to 200,000 clones, approximately 80% seen once. What was sequenced was peripheral blood. The receptor set was obtained from a woman between 40 and 50 years old with COVID-19, enrolled during active disease. CDR3s leave out the opening cysteine and the closing phenylalanine or tryptophan. Only part of the rows carry a size: once, few, many, or a class if the clone is expanded.

j_call | clone_size | v_call | cdr3_aa
TRBJ2-7 | many | TRBV19 | ASSTPTGQY
TRBJ2-5 | - | TRBV19 | ASSISGGAAETQY
TRBJ1-4 | - | TRBV9 | ASSVGGSLGTNEKLF
TRBJ2-1 | - | TRBV5-6 | ASSLVSGTVFNEQF
TRBJ2-3 | - | TRBV7-8 | ATRTSGNTDTQY
TRBJ2-1 | - | TRBV6-7 | ASSGVASYNEQF
TRBJ2-2 | - | TRBV2 | ASTSGRDTGELF
TRBJ2-1 | - | TRBV5-1 | ASSSTRGRYNEQF
TRBJ2-7 | - | TRBV7-2 | ASSLLGGSYEQY
TRBJ2-3 | - | TRBV5-4 | ASRLAGSTDTQY
TRBJ2-1 | - | TRBV7-8 | ASSLPDEQF
TRBJ1-1 | - | TRBV6-5 | ASSRGNTEAF
TRBJ2-5 | - | TRBV7-7 | ASSLRGLFPQY
TRBJ2-5 | - | TRBV5-8 | ASSGGYQETQY
TRBJ2-7 | - | TRBV27 | ASSYSGSAAEQY
TRBJ1-3 | few | TRBV9 | ASSFGQGSFFGNTIY
TRBJ1-4 | - | TRBV18 | ASSPPGGADEKLF
TRBJ2-3 | few | TRBV28 | ASSLAVPTTDTQY
TRBJ2-3 | - | TRBV29-1 | SARQGTDTQY
TRBJ1-2 | - | TRBV6-6 | ASSINRGGYT
TRBJ1-1 | - | TRBV19 | ATRTGAQAIEAF
TRBJ1-2 | - | TRBV4-1 | ASSQVNEYGYT
TRBJ1-6 | - | TRBV12-2 | ASRITPGPTIVGSNSPLH
TRBJ2-1 | - | TRBV19 | ASTRGPSPYNEQF
TRBJ1-5 | - | TRBV4-2 | ASSQEASQLNQPQH
TRBJ2-2 | few | TRBV7-7 | ASSLDPAGGTELF
TRBJ1-5 | few | TRBV28 | ASSSMTGTNQPQH
TRBJ2-5 | - | TRBV2 | AIKLGQGETQY
TRBJ2-5 | - | TRBV7-9 | ASSLDGLAQETQY
TRBJ2-3 | - | TRBV15 | ATSTIFSGRGDTQY
TRBJ1-2 | - | TRBV2 | ASCPEEGYGYT
TRBJ1-1 | - | TRBV19 | ASIRGSGNTEAF
TRBJ1-5 | few | TRBV7-2 | ASSLTDNSNQPQH
TRBJ1-5 | - | TRBV5-5 | ASSLRSNQPQH
TRBJ2-1 | - | TRBV4-1 | ASSLGQGPLNEQF
TRBJ2-2 | few | TRBV29-1 | SVPVTGELF
TRBJ1-2 | - | TRBV12-3/TRBV12-4 | ASSVSQGGGYT
TRBJ1-4 | - | TRBV7-8 | ASSLRQHATNEKLF
TRBJ1-2 | - | TRBV6-5 | ASQTYGYT
TRBJ2-3 | few | TRBV3-1/TRBV3-2 | ASSPDGTGPSDTQY
TRBJ1-5 | - | TRBV6-1 | ASSEGSGGAGSNQPQH
TRBJ2-1 | - | TRBV5-6 | ASSPLLAAQSSYNEQF